This T cell receptor beta chain originates from a study of Graves' ophthalmopathy and Graves' hyperthyroidism. RNA transcripts yielded amplified TCR beta CDR3 regions. The workflow started with a first-round RT-PCR run with HTBI primers and then moved on to a second-round multiplex PCR. TCRdb re-analysed the multiplex PCR reads in MiXCR, keeping a single row per CDR3 protein. The top ten hold 3% to 4% of the sample, which has approximately 640,000 distinct CDR3 sequences, about two fifths seen once. This clonotype came up many times. Per the germline V gene, CDR1 is LGHDT and CDR2 is YNNKEL (reference sequence). Losses at the gene ends were 5 bases for V and 14 bases for J; bases not matched to a gene: 11. The CDR3 is 12 amino acids.

V usage is TRBV3-1 and J usage is TRBJ2-5; 7 bases line up with TRBD2. The sequenced sample consisted of peripheral blood. This receptor was obtained from an adult man with Graves' ophthalmopathy. CDR3 DNA: TGTGCCAGCAGCTCGACTAGCCGCTCAAACTACTTC. This encodes CASSSTSRSNYF.